The rows below give T cell receptor beta chains drawn from one sample of a study of neurological immune-mediated disorders. TCRdb reprocessed the 5' RACE reads with MiXCR, giving one entry per CDR3 protein. This table has about 52,000 distinct CDR3 sequences, 3% to 4% appearing once. Specimen: PBMCs. Receptors originate from a man between 60 and 75 years old with multiple sclerosis. Each CDR3 is given with its conserved first and last residue. Each record gives: V gene, J gene, CDR3 protein.

v_call: TRBV2
j_call: TRBJ1-4
cdr3_aa: CASRDTRGGATNEKLFF

v_call: TRBV7-3
j_call: TRBJ1-1
cdr3_aa: CASSLTPRVGTEAFF

v_call: TRBV12-3/TRBV12-4
j_call: TRBJ1-2
cdr3_aa: CASSEIDRANYGYTF

v_call: TRBV20-1
j_call: TRBJ1-1
cdr3_aa: CSARGTTDEAFF

v_call: TRBV7-2
j_call: TRBJ2-7
cdr3_aa: CASTIGGAFTSYEQYF

v_call: TRBV7-2
j_call: TRBJ1-2
cdr3_aa: CASSLGVTGGNYGYTF

v_call: TRBV6-6
j_call: TRBJ1-3
cdr3_aa: CASSDSNTGNTIYF

v_call: TRBV21-1
j_call: TRBJ2-7
cdr3_aa: CASSNDDYEQYF

v_call: TRBV10-3
j_call: TRBJ2-7
cdr3_aa: CAISEWGTGSFYEQYF

v_call: TRBV5-8
j_call: TRBJ2-1
cdr3_aa: CASSYRGGQQFF

v_call: TRBV20-1
j_call: TRBJ2-1
cdr3_aa: CSAREEGPRFANEQFF

v_call: TRBV12-3/TRBV12-4
j_call: TRBJ1-1
cdr3_aa: CASREVGTEAFF

v_call: TRBV2
j_call: TRBJ2-5
cdr3_aa: CASSSGPGHNSGLAGETQYF

v_call: TRBV5-1
j_call: TRBJ2-3
cdr3_aa: CASSLGNADTQYF

v_call: TRBV14
j_call: TRBJ1-3
cdr3_aa: CASSPGTGNTIYF

v_call: TRBV6-1
j_call: TRBJ2-1
cdr3_aa: CASSESFSSYNEQFF

v_call: TRBV7-2
j_call: TRBJ2-3
cdr3_aa: CASSFAGGPDTQYF

v_call: TRBV20-1
j_call: TRBJ1-2
cdr3_aa: CSASRQTYGYTF

v_call: TRBV20-1
j_call: TRBJ2-3
cdr3_aa: CSAKRPTDTQYF

v_call: TRBV5-1
j_call: TRBJ2-5
cdr3_aa: CASSLGLRGTGETQYF

v_call: TRBV5-1
j_call: TRBJ1-1
cdr3_aa: CASSLVDMNTEAFF

v_call: TRBV5-1
j_call: TRBJ2-3
cdr3_aa: CASSLAGLAGTTDTQYF

v_call: TRBV27
j_call: TRBJ1-6
cdr3_aa: CASSFGSSPLHF

v_call: TRBV5-1
j_call: TRBJ2-3
cdr3_aa: CASSEDRHPDTQYF

v_call: TRBV20-1
j_call: TRBJ1-1
cdr3_aa: CSASQGNTEAFF

v_call: TRBV6-2/TRBV6-3
j_call: TRBJ1-1
cdr3_aa: CASRPLTENTEAFF

v_call: TRBV14
j_call: TRBJ2-1
cdr3_aa: CASSQAGGPLNEQFF

v_call: TRBV10-2
j_call: TRBJ1-2
cdr3_aa: CASSVQGASEGYTF

v_call: TRBV2
j_call: TRBJ1-6
cdr3_aa: CASSERDRVIGSPLHF

v_call: TRBV5-5
j_call: TRBJ1-3
cdr3_aa: CASSTRTESSGNTIYF

v_call: TRBV12-3/TRBV12-4
j_call: TRBJ2-2
cdr3_aa: CASSFRNTGELFF

v_call: TRBV7-9
j_call: TRBJ2-1
cdr3_aa: CASSPVSGNHNEQFF

v_call: TRBV5-1
j_call: TRBJ2-7
cdr3_aa: CASSLDGNYEQYF

v_call: TRBV7-8
j_call: TRBJ1-1
cdr3_aa: CASNLGGDTEAFF

v_call: TRBV19
j_call: TRBJ2-2
cdr3_aa: CASSIGSRELFF